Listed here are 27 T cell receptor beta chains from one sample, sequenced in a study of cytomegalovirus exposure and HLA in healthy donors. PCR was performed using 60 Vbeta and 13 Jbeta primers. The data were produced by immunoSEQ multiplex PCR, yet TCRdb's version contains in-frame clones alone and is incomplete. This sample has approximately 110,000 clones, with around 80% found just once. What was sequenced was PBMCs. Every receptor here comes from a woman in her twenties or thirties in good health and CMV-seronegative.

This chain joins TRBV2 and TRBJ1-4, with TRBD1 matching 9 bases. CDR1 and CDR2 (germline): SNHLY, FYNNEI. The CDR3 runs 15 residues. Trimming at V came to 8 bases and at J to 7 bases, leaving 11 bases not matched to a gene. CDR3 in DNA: TGTGCCAGCCACACAGGGGGCTCGGCGACTGAAAAACTGTTTTTT. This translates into CASHTGGSATEKLFF.

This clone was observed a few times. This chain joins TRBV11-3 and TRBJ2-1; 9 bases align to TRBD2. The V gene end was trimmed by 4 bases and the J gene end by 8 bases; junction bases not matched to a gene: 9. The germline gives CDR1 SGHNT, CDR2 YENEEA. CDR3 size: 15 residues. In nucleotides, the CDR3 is TGTGCCAGCAGCTGGAGGCGGGGGGGCCGCGATGAGCAGTTCTTC. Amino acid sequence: CASSWRRGGRDEQFF. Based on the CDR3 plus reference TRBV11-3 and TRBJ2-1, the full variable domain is EAGVVQSPRYKIIEKKQPVAFWCNPISGHNTLYWYLQNLGQGPELLIRYENEEAVDDSQLPKDRFSAERLKGVDSTLKIQPAELGDSAVYLCASSWRRGGRDEQFFGPGTRLTVL.

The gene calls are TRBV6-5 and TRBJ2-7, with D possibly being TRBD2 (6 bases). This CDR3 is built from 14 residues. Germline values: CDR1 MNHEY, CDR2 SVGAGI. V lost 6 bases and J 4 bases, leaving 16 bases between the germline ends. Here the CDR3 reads CASSVTSRKYEQYF. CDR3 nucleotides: TGTGCCAGCAGCGTGACTAGTCGTAAGTACGAGCAGTACTTC.

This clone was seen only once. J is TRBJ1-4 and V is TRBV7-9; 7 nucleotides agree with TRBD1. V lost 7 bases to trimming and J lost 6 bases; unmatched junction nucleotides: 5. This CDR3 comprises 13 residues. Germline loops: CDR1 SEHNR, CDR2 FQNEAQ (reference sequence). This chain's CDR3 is CASTTGSYEKLFF. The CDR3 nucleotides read TGTGCCAGCACGACAGGGAGTTATGAAAAACTGTTTTTT.

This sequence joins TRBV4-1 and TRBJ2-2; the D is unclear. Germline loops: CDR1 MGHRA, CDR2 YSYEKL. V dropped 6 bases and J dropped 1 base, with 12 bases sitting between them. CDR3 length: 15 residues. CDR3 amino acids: CASRREDLNTGELFF. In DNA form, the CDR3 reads TGCGCCAGCAGACGAGAGGATTTGAACACCGGGGAGCTGTTTTTT.

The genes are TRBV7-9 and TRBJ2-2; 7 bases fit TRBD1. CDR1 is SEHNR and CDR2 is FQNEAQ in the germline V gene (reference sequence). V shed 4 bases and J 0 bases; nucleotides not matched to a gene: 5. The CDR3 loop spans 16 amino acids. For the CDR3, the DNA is TGTGCCAGCAGCTCTCACAGGGGTGCGAACACCGGGGAGCTGTTTTTT. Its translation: CASSSHRGANTGELFF.

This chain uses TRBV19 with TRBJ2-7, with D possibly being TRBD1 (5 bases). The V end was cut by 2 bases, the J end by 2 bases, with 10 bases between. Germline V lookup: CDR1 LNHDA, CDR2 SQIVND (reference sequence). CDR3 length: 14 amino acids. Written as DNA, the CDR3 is TGTGCCAGTAGTATACGGACAAACCCCTACGAGCAGTACTTC. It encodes CASSIRTNPYEQYF.

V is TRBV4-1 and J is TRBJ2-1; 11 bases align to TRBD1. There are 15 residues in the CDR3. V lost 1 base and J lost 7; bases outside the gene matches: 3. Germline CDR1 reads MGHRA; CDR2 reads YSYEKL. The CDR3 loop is CASSQVGTGGNEQFF. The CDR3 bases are TGCGCCAGCAGCCAAGTGGGGACAGGGGGTAATGAGCAGTTCTTC.

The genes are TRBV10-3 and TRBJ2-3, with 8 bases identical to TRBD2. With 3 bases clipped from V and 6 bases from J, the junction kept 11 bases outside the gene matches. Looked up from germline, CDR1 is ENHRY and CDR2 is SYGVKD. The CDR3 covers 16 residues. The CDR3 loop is CAISDKSGTRTDTQYF. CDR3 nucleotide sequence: TGTGCCATCAGTGATAAGTCCGGGACTAGAACGGATACGCAGTATTTT.

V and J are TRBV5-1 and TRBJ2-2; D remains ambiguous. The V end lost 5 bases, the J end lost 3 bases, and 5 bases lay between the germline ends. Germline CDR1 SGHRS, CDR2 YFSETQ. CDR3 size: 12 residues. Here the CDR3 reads CASSQDTGELFF. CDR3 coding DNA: TGCGCCAGCAGTCAGGACACCGGGGAGCTGTTTTTT. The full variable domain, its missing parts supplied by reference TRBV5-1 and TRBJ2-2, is KAGVTQTPRYLIKTRGQQVTLSCSPISGHRSVSWYQQTPGQGLQFLFEYFSETQRNKGNFPGRFSGRQFSNSRSEMNVSTLELGDSALYLCASSQDTGELFFGEGSRLTVL.

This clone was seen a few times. CDR3 DNA: TGTGCTAGTGGTTTGGTACGGGTTGGGAGGGACTCCTACGAGCAGTACTTC. Its translation is CASGLVRVGRDSYEQYF. The chain uses TRBV12-5 and TRBJ2-5, with TRBD2 matching 7 bases. With the DNA end fitting TRBJ2-7 better, the J assignment may be wrong. The CDR3 spans 17 residues. Germline values: CDR1 LGHNT, CDR2 FRNRAP.

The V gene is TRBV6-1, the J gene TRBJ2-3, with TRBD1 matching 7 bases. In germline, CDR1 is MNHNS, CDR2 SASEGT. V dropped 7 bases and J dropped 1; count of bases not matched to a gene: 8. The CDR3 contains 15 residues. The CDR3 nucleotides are TGTGCCAGCACGGTGCGGCAGGGGGGCACAGATACGCAGTATTTT. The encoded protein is CASTVRQGGTDTQYF.

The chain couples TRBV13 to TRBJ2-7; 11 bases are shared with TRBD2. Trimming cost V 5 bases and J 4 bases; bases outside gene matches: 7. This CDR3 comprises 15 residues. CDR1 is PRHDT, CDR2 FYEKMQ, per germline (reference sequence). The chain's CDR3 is CASSELAGGSYEQYF. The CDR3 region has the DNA TGTGCCAGCAGCGAGCTAGCGGGAGGATCTTACGAGCAGTACTTC.

The CDR3 region is CASITDYDTEAFF. Written as DNA, the CDR3 is TGTGCCAGCATCACAGATTATGACACTGAAGCTTTCTTT. The chain links TRBV6-1 to TRBJ1-1; D is ambiguous. The ends were cut back, 7 bases at V and 3 bases at J, with 12 bases in the middle. The germline CDR1 and CDR2 sequences are MNHNS and SASEGT. The CDR3 is made up of 13 amino acids.

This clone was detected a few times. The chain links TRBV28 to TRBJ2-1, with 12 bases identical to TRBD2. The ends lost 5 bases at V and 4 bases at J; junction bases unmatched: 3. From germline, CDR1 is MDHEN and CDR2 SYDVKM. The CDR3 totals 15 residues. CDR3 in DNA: TGTGCCAGCAGTATGACTAGCGGGGGTTACAATGAGCAGTTCTTC. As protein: CASSMTSGGYNEQFF.

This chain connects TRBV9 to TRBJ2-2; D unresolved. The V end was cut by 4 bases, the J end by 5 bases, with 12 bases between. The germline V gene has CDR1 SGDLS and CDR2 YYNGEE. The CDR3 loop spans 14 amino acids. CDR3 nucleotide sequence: TGTGCCAGCAGCCCCCCGGGTGGGACCGGGGAGCTGTTTTTT. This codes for CASSPPGGTGELFF. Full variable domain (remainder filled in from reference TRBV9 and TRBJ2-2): DSGVTQTPKHLITATGQRVTLRCSPRSGDLSVYWYQQSLDQGLQFLIQYYNGEERAKGNILERFSAQQFPDLHSELNLSSLELGDSALYFCASSPPGGTGELFFGEGSRLTVL.

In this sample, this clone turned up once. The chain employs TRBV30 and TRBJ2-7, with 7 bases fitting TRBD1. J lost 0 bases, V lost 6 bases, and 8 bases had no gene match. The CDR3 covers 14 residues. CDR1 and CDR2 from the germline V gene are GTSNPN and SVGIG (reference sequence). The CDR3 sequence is CACTRQGSSYEQYF. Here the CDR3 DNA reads TGTGCCTGTACCCGACAGGGAAGCTCCTACGAGCAGTACTTC.

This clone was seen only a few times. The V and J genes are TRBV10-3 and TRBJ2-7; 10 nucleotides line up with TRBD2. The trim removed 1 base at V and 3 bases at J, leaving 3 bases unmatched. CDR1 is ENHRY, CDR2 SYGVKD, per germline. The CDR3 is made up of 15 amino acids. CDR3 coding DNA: TGTGCCATCAGTGAGTTCCGGACTAGCGGCTACGAGCAGTACTTC. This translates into CAISEFRTSGYEQYF.

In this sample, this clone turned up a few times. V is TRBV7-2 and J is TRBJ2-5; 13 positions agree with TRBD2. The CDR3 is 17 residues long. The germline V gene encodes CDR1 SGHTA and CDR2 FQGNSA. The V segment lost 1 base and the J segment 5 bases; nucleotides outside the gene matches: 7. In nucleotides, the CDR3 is TGTGCCAGCAGCTTAGGCCGGACTAGCGGGAGCCGGGAGACCCAGTACTTC. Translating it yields CASSLGRTSGSRETQYF.

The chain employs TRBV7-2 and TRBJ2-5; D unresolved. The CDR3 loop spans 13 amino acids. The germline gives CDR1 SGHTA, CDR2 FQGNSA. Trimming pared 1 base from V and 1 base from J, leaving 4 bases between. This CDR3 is CASSLGAQETQYF. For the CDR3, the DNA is TGTGCCAGCAGCTTAGGGGCCCAAGAGACCCAGTACTTC.

The CDR3 sequence is CASSGQGSNQPQHF. The CDR3 nucleotides are TGTGCCAGCAGTGGACAGGGCTCCAATCAGCCCCAGCATTTT. This chain links TRBV6-1 with TRBJ1-5; 7 bases map to TRBD1. The CDR3 totals 14 residues. The V gene's germline CDR1 is MNHNS and CDR2 SASEGT. Losses at the gene ends were 4 bases for V and 3 bases for J; bases not matched to a gene: 3.

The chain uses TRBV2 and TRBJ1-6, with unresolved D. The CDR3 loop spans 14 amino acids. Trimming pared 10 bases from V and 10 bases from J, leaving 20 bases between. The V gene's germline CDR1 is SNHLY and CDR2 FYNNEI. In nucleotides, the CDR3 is TGTGCCACGTCCCAGGAGGGTGAGGGCTCACCCCTCCACTTT. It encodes CATSQEGEGSPLHF.

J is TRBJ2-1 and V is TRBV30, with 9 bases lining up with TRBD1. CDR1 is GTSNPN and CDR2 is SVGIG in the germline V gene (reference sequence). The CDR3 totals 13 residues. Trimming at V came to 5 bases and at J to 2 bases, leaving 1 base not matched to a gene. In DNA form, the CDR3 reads TGTGCCTGGGGACAGGGGCCCTACAATGAGCAGTTCTTC. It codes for CAWGQGPYNEQFF.

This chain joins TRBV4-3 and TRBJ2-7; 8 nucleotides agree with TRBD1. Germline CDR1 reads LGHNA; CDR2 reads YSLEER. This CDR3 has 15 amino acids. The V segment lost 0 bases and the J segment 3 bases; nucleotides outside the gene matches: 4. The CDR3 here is CASSQEDRAVYEQYF. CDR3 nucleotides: TGCGCCAGCAGCCAAGAGGACAGGGCGGTCTACGAGCAGTACTTC.

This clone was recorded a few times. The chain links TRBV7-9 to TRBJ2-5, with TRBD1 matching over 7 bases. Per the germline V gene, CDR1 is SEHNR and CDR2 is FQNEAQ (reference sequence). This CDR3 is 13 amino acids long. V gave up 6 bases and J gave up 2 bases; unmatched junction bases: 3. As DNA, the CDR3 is TGTGCCAGCAGGCGACAGGGTCAAGAGACCCAGTACTTC. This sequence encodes CASRRQGQETQYF.

In nucleotides, the CDR3 is TGTGCCATCAAGAACGGGGGGGTCAACTATGGCTACACCTTC. It codes for CAIKNGGVNYGYTF. The chain links TRBV10-3 to TRBJ1-2; perhaps TRBD1 as D (5 bases). The CDR3 covers 14 residues. Germline-derived CDR1 and CDR2 are ENHRY and SYGVKD. The ends were cut back, 7 bases at V and 2 bases at J, with 14 bases in the middle.

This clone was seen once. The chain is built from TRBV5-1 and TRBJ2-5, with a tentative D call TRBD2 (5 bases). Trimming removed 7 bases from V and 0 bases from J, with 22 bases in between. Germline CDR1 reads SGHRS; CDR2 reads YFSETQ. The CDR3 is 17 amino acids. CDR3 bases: TGCGCCAGCCGGCGGACTGGTACTATGGCGTACCAAGAGACCCAGTACTTC. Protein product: CASRRTGTMAYQETQYF.